The 29 T cell receptor beta chains below come from one sample, sequenced in a study of Graves' ophthalmopathy and Graves' hyperthyroidism. CDR3 regions of TCR beta were amplified from RNA transcripts. The first round was an RT-PCR with HTBI primers, and the second round was a multiplex PCR. In TCRdb, the multiplex PCR reads were re-called with MiXCR into one record per CDR3 protein. Among roughly 480,000 distinct CDR3 sequences listed, approximately 15% were seen once. The material sequenced was blood. These receptors were collected from a woman aged 30 to 39 with Graves' ophthalmopathy.

This clonotype has at least ten counts. The V and J genes are TRBV11-2 and TRBJ1-5; D is unclear. Germline V gene sequence: CDR1 SGHAT, CDR2 FQNNGV. CDR3 length: 13 residues. Trimming removed 4 bases at V and 6 bases at J, with 10 bases between. The CDR3 here is CASSSTGFQPQHF. The CDR3 region has the DNA TGTGCCAGCAGCTCCACCGGCTTTCAGCCCCAGCATTTT.

This clonotype has a count of ten or more. This chain connects TRBV7-9 to TRBJ2-5; TRBD1 matches at 7 bases. The CDR3 extends over 14 amino acids. Germline values: CDR1 SEHNR, CDR2 FQNEAQ (reference sequence). After removal of 1 base from V and 5 bases from J, the junction contained 4 bases not matched to a gene. CDR3 nucleotide sequence: TGTGCCAGCAGCTTAGACAGGGGCTGGGAGACCCAGTACTTC. Encoded protein: CASSLDRGWETQYF.

The V call is TRBV28, the J call TRBJ1-3; unclear D gene. The CDR3 spans 15 residues. The germline CDR1 and CDR2 sequences are MDHEN and SYDVKM. V was clipped by 7 bases and J by 0 bases, with 13 bases between them. Here the CDR3 DNA reads TGTGCCAGCACCTCGAATGGGATCTCTGGAAACACCATATATTTT. It specifies CASTSNGISGNTIYF. The whole variable domain, remainder taken from reference TRBV28 and TRBJ1-3, is DVKVTQSSRYLVKRTGEKVFLECVQDMDHENMFWYRQDPGLGLRLIYFSYDVKMKEKGDIPEGYSVSREKKERFSLILESASTNQTSMYLCASTSNGISGNTIYFGEGSWLTVV.

This clonotype came up many times. The J gene is TRBJ1-2, the V gene TRBV6-1, with D possibly matching TRBD1 (6 bases). Trimming removed 5 bases at V and 6 bases at J, with 16 bases between. CDR1 is MNHNS, CDR2 SASEGT, per germline. This CDR3 region has 14 residues. The CDR3 DNA reads as TGTGCCAGCAGTCGAGACAGGCCGGCCAATGGCTACACCTTC. It is translated as CASSRDRPANGYTF.

This clonotype was recorded at least ten times. The chain combines TRBV7-8 with TRBJ1-1, with 7 bases lining up with TRBD1. Germline CDR1 is SGHVS and CDR2 is FQNEAQ. The CDR3 contains 17 residues. The trim removed 2 bases at V and 1 base at J, leaving 10 bases unmatched. Here the CDR3 reads CASSLSPGGRWNTEAFF. Written as DNA, the CDR3 is TGTGCCAGCAGCTTATCCCCAGGGGGTCGGTGGAACACTGAAGCTTTCTTT.

The V gene is TRBV27, the J gene TRBJ1-1; D is possibly TRBD1 (5 bases). Germline CDR1 and CDR2: MNHEY and SMNVEV (reference sequence). Trimming cost V 5 bases and J 4 bases, with 17 bases left between them. The CDR3 runs 15 residues. The CDR3 bases are TGTGCCAGCAGTACCAACGGCAGGGTTGGCACTGAAGCTTTCTTT. Translated, it gives CASSTNGRVGTEAFF.

This clonotype was seen at least ten times. This chain joins TRBV12-5 and TRBJ2-7; D is unresolved. The germline V gene encodes CDR1 LGHNT and CDR2 FRNRAP. Trimming removed 5 bases from V and 0 bases from J, with 8 bases in between. CDR3 size: 13 residues. The CDR3 DNA reads TGTGCTAGTGGTGCGTCCAGCTCCTACGAGCAGTACTTC. Its translation is CASGASSSYEQYF.

This clonotype was seen at least ten times. The chain combines TRBV10-3 with TRBJ2-7; 8 bases are a match to TRBD1. Germline CDR1 reads ENHRY; CDR2 reads SYGVKD. This CDR3 spans 16 amino acids. V shed 0 bases, J shed 1 base, and the junction held 5 bases outside the gene matches. CDR3 DNA sequence: TGTGCCATCAGTGAGTCGGGGACAGGCTTATCCTACGAGCAGTACTTC. Protein product: CAISESGTGLSYEQYF.

This clonotype occurred many times. The J gene is TRBJ1-1, the V gene TRBV27; the D gene is possibly TRBD1 (5 bases). Germline loops: CDR1 MNHEY, CDR2 SMNVEV (reference sequence). This CDR3 has 12 amino acids. With 8 bases removed from V and 8 bases from J, the gap between germline ends came to 15 bases. The CDR3 region has the DNA TGTGCCAGCTGCAACGCGGGGACGGAAGCTTTCTTT. Protein product: CASCNAGTEAFF.

This clonotype has a count of ten or more. The CDR3 loop reads CASNGGGRGTGELFF. DNA of the CDR3: TGTGCCAGCAACGGGGGGGGCCGTGGCACCGGGGAGCTGTTTTTT. The V and J genes are TRBV12-3 or TRBV12-4 and TRBJ2-2; 8 bases match TRBD2. The J segment lost 4 bases and the V segment lost 7 bases, leaving 8 bases of the junction unmatched. The CDR3 has 15 amino acids.

This clonotype appeared many times. V gene TRBV5-1 combines with J gene TRBJ1-1, with D unclear. The CDR3 contains 13 residues. Trimming stripped 3 bases from V and 1 base from J, with 7 bases between. Germline V gene sequence: CDR1 SGHRS, CDR2 YFSETQ. The CDR3 DNA reads as TGCGCCAGCAGCTATTCTTCGAACACTGAAGCTTTCTTT. Translating it yields CASSYSSNTEAFF.

This clonotype was counted ten times or more. The rearrangement uses TRBV6-5 and TRBJ2-7; TRBD1 agrees at 9 bases. The V and J ends lost 6 bases and 4 bases, in that order; junction bases with no gene match: 7. CDR3 length: 14 amino acids. CDR1 and CDR2 from the germline V gene are MNHEY and SVGAGI. In DNA form, the CDR3 reads TGTGCCAGCAGCTTACAGGGGGCAGCGTACGAGCAGTACTTC. Encoded protein: CASSLQGAAYEQYF.

This clonotype was recorded at least ten times. This chain links TRBV20-1 with TRBJ2-5, with D unclear. The ends were cut back, 2 bases at V and 5 bases at J, with 12 bases in the middle. Germline V gene data show CDR1 as DFQATT and CDR2 as SNEGSKA (reference sequence). The CDR3 sequence is 13 residues long. The chain's CDR3 is CSARSRIGETQYF. CDR3 DNA: TGCAGTGCTAGATCGCGGATCGGGGAGACCCAGTACTTC.

For this clonotype: A much more abundant neighbour one base away suggests this may be a read error. This rearrangement joins TRBV6-1 to TRBJ2-7, with a weak D call TRBD2 (6 bases). Trimming left V 11 bases short and J 3 bases short, with 14 bases between. There are 12 residues in the CDR3. Germline V gives CDR1 MNHNS, CDR2 SASEGT. CDR3 in DNA: TGTGCCTCGGGGGTAGCGCTCTACGAGCAGTACTTC. Protein: CASGVALYEQYF.

This clonotype has only a few counts. The rearrangement joins TRBV29-1 to TRBJ1-5; D unclear. In germline, CDR1 is SQVTM, CDR2 ANQGSEA. The CDR3 sequence is 13 residues long. V dropped 4 bases and J dropped 7 bases, with 14 bases sitting between them. The CDR3 spells CSVVGSAGQPQHF. In DNA, the CDR3 is TGCAGCGTTGTAGGGTCGGCTGGCCAGCCCCAGCATTTT. The variable domain in full, completed from reference TRBV29-1 and TRBJ1-5, reads SAVISQKPSRDICQRGTSLTIQCQVDSQVTMMFWYRQQPGQSLTLIATANQGSEATYESGFVIDKFPISRPNLTFSTLTVSNMSPEDSSIYLCSVVGSAGQPQHFGDGTRLSIL.

This chain uses TRBV12-3 or TRBV12-4 with TRBJ1-2; 7 nucleotides match TRBD1. The CDR3 covers 13 residues. Trimming removed 7 bases from V and 8 bases from J; junction bases left unmatched: 10. The CDR3 DNA reads as TGTGCCAGCACAGGGGGGGATGTTTGGGGCTACACCTTC. Translating gives CASTGGDVWGYTF.

This clonotype was seen only a few times. The chain employs TRBV5-1 and TRBJ1-2; a possible D gene is TRBD1 (5 bases). Trimming took 4 bases from V and 1 from J, leaving 8 bases between them. This CDR3 spans 13 amino acids. Germline V gives CDR1 SGHRS, CDR2 YFSETQ. The CDR3 loop is CASSPGYNYGYTF. The CDR3 DNA is TGCGCCAGCAGCCCAGGGTATAACTATGGCTACACCTTC.

This clonotype was counted ten times or more. The rearrangement joins TRBV4-1 to TRBJ1-5; TRBD1 might be the D (5 bases). This CDR3 is 19 amino acids long. Germline V lookup: CDR1 MGHRA, CDR2 YSYEKL. V lost 0 bases and J 3 bases, leaving 21 bases between the germline ends. The CDR3 loop reads CASSQDRPPLRGFNQPQHF. The CDR3 DNA follows: TGCGCCAGCAGCCAAGATAGGCCCCCTTTGAGGGGCTTCAATCAGCCCCAGCATTTT.

In this sample, this clonotype turned up many times. The chain links TRBV2 to TRBJ1-2; D not certain. Trimming took 6 bases from V and 3 from J, leaving 11 bases between them. The CDR3 is made up of 13 amino acids. CDR1 and CDR2 (germline): SNHLY, FYNNEI. The CDR3 coding sequence is TGTGCCAGCAGCCCCCTAAGAGACTATGGCTACACCTTC. This codes for CASSPLRDYGYTF.

The table lists this clonotype with many counts. This chain uses TRBV15 with TRBJ1-1; the D gene is possibly TRBD1 (5 bases). Germline assignment: CDR1 LNHNV and CDR2 YYDKDF (reference sequence). CDR3 size: 17 residues. Trimming took 2 bases from V and 3 from J, leaving 19 bases between them. CDR3: CATSRRRGEAWDTEAFF. CDR3 bases: TGTGCCACCAGCAGACGCCGGGGGGAGGCTTGGGACACTGAAGCTTTCTTT.

This clonotype was found many times. CDR3 protein: CASSKEGGTIGSPLHF. DNA for the CDR3: TGTGCCAGTAGTAAAGAGGGGGGGACAATCGGATCACCCCTCCACTTT. The chain joins TRBV19 to TRBJ1-6; perhaps TRBD1 as D (6 bases). V was clipped by 4 bases and J by 10 bases, with 20 bases between them. The CDR3 loop spans 16 amino acids. From germline, CDR1 is LNHDA and CDR2 SQIVND (reference sequence).

The V call is TRBV2, the J call TRBJ2-7; D is uncertain. Germline assignment: CDR1 SNHLY and CDR2 FYNNEI. The CDR3 totals 21 residues. With 1 base removed from V and 0 bases from J, the gap between germline ends came to 28 bases. The CDR3 sequence is CASSEDAPVGSRIVSSYEQYF. For the CDR3, the DNA is TGTGCCAGCAGTGAAGACGCCCCCGTGGGCTCCAGGATCGTTAGCTCCTACGAGCAGTACTTC.

At least ten counts were recorded for this clonotype. The V gene is TRBV28, the J gene TRBJ2-7; D remains unclear. CDR3 length equals 15 residues. The V end was cut by 2 bases, the J end by 2 bases, with 13 bases between. Germline lookup yields CDR1 MDHEN and CDR2 SYDVKM. CDR3 sequence: CASSLRSEFAYEQYF. The CDR3, as DNA: TGTGCCAGCAGTTTAAGGTCAGAGTTTGCCTACGAGCAGTACTTC.

This clonotype was detected many times. The rearrangement uses TRBV2 and TRBJ1-1; D uncertain. Trimming took off 3 bases at V and 6 bases at J, with 8 bases between the two ends. The CDR3 length is 12 residues. Per germline, CDR1 SNHLY and CDR2 FYNNEI. CDR3 in DNA: TGTGCCAGCAGTGACGCCCGCCCTGAAGCTTTCTTT. It encodes CASSDARPEAFF. Based on the CDR3 plus reference TRBV2 and TRBJ1-1, the full variable domain is EPEVTQTPSHQVTQMGQEVILRCVPISNHLYFYWYRQILGQKVEFLVSFYNNEISEKSEIFDDQFSVERPDGSNFTLKIRSTKLEDSAMYFCASSDARPEAFFGQGTRLTVV.

This chain joins TRBV6-1 and TRBJ2-7; D may match TRBD1 or TRBD2 (5 bases each). This CDR3 contains 15 residues. V was pared by 4 bases and J by 3 bases, with 16 bases between. CDR1 is MNHNS, CDR2 SASEGT, per germline. CDR3 coding DNA: TGTGCCAGCAGTGGGGAGAGGGGAAGGGGCTACGAGCAGTACTTC. This translates into CASSGERGRGYEQYF.

A few counts support this clonotype. V and J are TRBV12-3 or TRBV12-4 and TRBJ2-5; tentative D call: TRBD2 (6 bases). With 6 bases removed from V and 1 base from J, the gap between germline ends came to 15 bases. The CDR3 extends over 15 amino acids. The CDR3 spells CASSRTTGSQETQYF. The CDR3 DNA reads TGTGCCAGCAGCCGGACTACAGGCTCCCAAGAGACCCAGTACTTC.

This clonotype was counted at least ten times. The gene calls are TRBV20-1 and TRBJ1-1; D not certain. Germline-derived CDR1 and CDR2 are DFQATT and SNEGSKA (reference sequence). The CDR3 is 14 residues long. V was pared by 2 bases and J by 2 bases, with 12 bases between. CDR3 in amino acids: CSARLGSPNTEAFF. In nucleotides, the CDR3 is TGCAGTGCTAGATTAGGGTCACCTAACACTGAAGCTTTCTTT.

This clonotype was observed once. V usage is TRBV30 and J usage is TRBJ2-2; either TRBD1 or TRBD2 may fit D (6 bases each). Between the trimmed V and J ends, which lost 6 bases and 3 bases, there was a span of 14 bases. This CDR3 is 14 amino acids long. Germline CDR1 reads GTSNPN; CDR2 reads SVGIG (reference sequence). CDR3 sequence: CACSGGPYTGELFF. DNA for the CDR3: TGTGCCTGTTCTGGGGGGCCGTACACCGGGGAGCTGTTTTTT. The whole variable domain, filled in from reference TRBV30 and TRBJ2-2, reads SQTIHQWPATLVQPVGSPLSLECTVEGTSNPNLYWYRQAAGRGLQLLFYSVGIGQISSEVPQNLSASRPQDRQFILSSKKLLLSDSGFYLCACSGGPYTGELFFGEGSRLTVL.

This clonotype has at least ten counts. The J gene is TRBJ1-5, the V gene TRBV15, with D unresolved. There are 12 residues in the CDR3. Trimming pared 1 base from V and 2 bases from J, leaving 0 bases between. The germline gives CDR1 LNHNV, CDR2 YYDKDF (reference sequence). Here the CDR3 DNA reads TGTGCCACCAGCAGAGGCAATCAGCCCCAGCATTTT. This encodes CATSRGNQPQHF.